The sequence of this TCR beta chain was determined in a study of T cell responses to AZD1222 COVID-19 vaccine. Notes on the study in general: Unmutated variant regions are reportedly targeted by nearly half of spike-specific TCRs. Possibly, clonal diversity was underestimated; donors were largely white British and included more females. Repertoire sampling occurred only after the peak T cell response. Among vaccine-associated CD4 TCRs, coverage spanned spike, with dominance at 160-218 and 743-854.

V lost 10 bases to trimming and J lost 4 bases, with 12 bases between them. Germline V gene sequence: CDR1 SGHNT, CDR2 YYREEE (reference sequence). The CDR3 runs 13 residues. TCRdb's copy holds only in-frame clones and misses some; the assay was immunoSEQ multiplex PCR. In the table there are roughly 120,000 clones, around 88% of which are singletons. Note on this clone: Its antigen is not known.

The sample was peripheral blood, taken on day 0 of AZD1222 vaccination. The TCR was taken from an adult in good health. This chain links TRBV5-4 with TRBJ1-6; D is unclear. For the CDR3, the DNA is TGTGCCTCCGGGGTAACGTATAATTCACCCCTCCACTTT. This sequence encodes CASGVTYNSPLHF.